This T cell receptor beta chain was retrieved from a study of human T cells and chemical hapten exposure. General study findings and limits: After DPC sensitization, TCRs above 1 in 1000 frequency showed no change.

Turning to this clonotype: Its antigen remains unknown.

Each CDR3 protein is one row after TCRdb ran MiXCR on the RACE reads. This sample has 190,000 or so distinct CDR3 sequences, with 30% found just once. The CDR3 loop spans 14 amino acids. The V segment lost 5 bases and the J segment 4 bases; nucleotides outside the gene matches: 7. The germline V gene has CDR1 SGHVT and CDR2 SQSDAQ. Time point of the sample: pre-sensitization, week 0. As for treatment: therapeutic diphenylcyclopropenone sensitization with weekly scalp DPC. This sequence joins TRBV7-4 and TRBJ1-1; 7 bases agree with TRBD1. This clonotype was obtained from a woman aged 25 to 45 with alopecia areata. Some clones in this sample may be carry-over from other donors' samples. The sample was whole blood, taken in connection with sensitization to the hapten diphenylcyclopropenone (DPC). The DNA for the CDR3 is TGTGCCAGCAGCCCCAAGACAGGGCCCACTGAAGCTTTCTTT. It is translated as CASSPKTGPTEAFF. Using reference TRBV7-4 and TRBJ1-1 for the parts outside the CDR3, the full variable domain is GAGVSQSPRYKVAKRGRDVALRCDSISGHVTLYWYRQTLGQGSEVLTYSQSDAQRDKSGRPSGRFSAERPERSVSTLKIQRTEQGDSAVYLCASSPKTGPTEAFFGQGTRLTVV.